What follows are 23 T cell receptor beta chains derived from one specimen sequenced in a study of cytomegalovirus exposure and HLA in healthy donors. PCR used 60 Vbeta primers and 13 Jbeta primers. TCRdb's copy holds only in-frame clones and misses some; the assay was immunoSEQ multiplex PCR. The sample records about 93,000 clones, roughly 79% being singletons. Sequencing was done on a sample of PBMCs. The receptors here all came from a man aged 25-45 years in good health and CMV-seronegative.

The V and J genes are TRBV7-2 and TRBJ1-1; 8 bases map to TRBD1. The CDR3 spans 13 residues. After removal of 5 bases from V and 4 bases from J, the junction contained 3 bases not matched to a gene. Germline lookup yields CDR1 SGHTA and CDR2 FQGNSA. The CDR3 DNA reads as TGTGCCAGCAGCCCGGGACAGGTCACTGAAGCTTTCTTT. Protein: CASSPGQVTEAFF.

The chain employs TRBV4-3 and TRBJ2-2, with TRBD2 matching over 9 bases. This CDR3 spans 16 amino acids. Losses at the gene ends were 3 bases for V and 1 base for J; bases not matched to a gene: 3. Germline assignment: CDR1 LGHNA and CDR2 YSLEER. The CDR3 reads CASSHEAGGNTGELFF. The CDR3 bases are TGCGCCAGCAGCCATGAAGCGGGGGGGAACACCGGGGAGCTGTTTTTT.

The CDR3 protein is CASSLSIPGLVRGNEQFF. The CDR3 nucleotides read TGTGCCAGCAGTTTATCGATCCCGGGACTAGTGAGAGGCAATGAGCAGTTCTTC. The chain links TRBV27 to TRBJ2-1; 8 bases agree with TRBD2. Germline CDR1 MNHEY, CDR2 SMNVEV (reference sequence). Germline trimming cut 0 bases from V and 6 bases from J; bases unmatched to any gene: 13. CDR3 length: 18 residues.

This chain links TRBV2 with TRBJ1-6, with 7 bases matching TRBD1. CDR3 size: 12 residues. V lost 7 bases and J lost 7; bases outside the gene matches: 1. Germline V gene sequence: CDR1 SNHLY, CDR2 FYNNEI. CDR3 DNA: TGTGCCAGCACCAGGGGGAATTCACCCCTCCACTTT. As protein: CASTRGNSPLHF.

The chain uses TRBV5-4 and TRBJ2-1; 9 bases match TRBD1. This CDR3 is built from 14 residues. Looked up from germline, CDR1 is SGHNT and CDR2 is YYREEE (reference sequence). The J segment lost 5 bases and the V segment lost 4 bases, leaving 4 bases of the junction unmatched. The CDR3: CASSPGTGNNEQFF. For the CDR3, the DNA is TGTGCCAGCAGCCCCGGGACAGGGAACAATGAGCAGTTCTTC.

The V and J genes are TRBV2 and TRBJ2-2; D is perhaps TRBD1 (5 bases). The CDR3 contains 16 residues. V was shortened by 4 bases and J by 0 bases, with 12 bases between the two germline ends. CDR1 is SNHLY, CDR2 FYNNEI, per germline. The CDR3 DNA reads as TGTGCCAGCAGTGGATCAGGGAACACGAACACCGGGGAGCTGTTTTTT. This gives the protein CASSGSGNTNTGELFF. The complete variable domain, with remaining parts taken from reference TRBV2 and TRBJ2-2, reads EPEVTQTPSHQVTQMGQEVILRCVPISNHLYFYWYRQILGQKVEFLVSFYNNEISEKSEIFDDQFSVERPDGSNFTLKIRSTKLEDSAMYFCASSGSGNTNTGELFFGEGSRLTVL.

This clone was picked up one time. This chain uses TRBV9 with TRBJ2-7; a weak D match, TRBD1 (6 bases). The V and J ends lost 0 bases and 0 bases respectively, with 13 bases between them. This CDR3 comprises 16 residues. The germline V gene has CDR1 SGDLS and CDR2 YYNGEE. In DNA form, the CDR3 reads TGTGCCAGCAGCGTAGCGGGACACTGGAGCTCCTACGAGCAGTACTTC. Amino acid sequence: CASSVAGHWSSYEQYF.

This chain uses TRBV7-2 with TRBJ2-7; TRBD1 is a possible D gene (5 bases). V lost 0 bases, J lost 3 bases, and 12 bases lay in between. Germline CDR1 and CDR2: SGHTA and FQGNSA. The CDR3 has 15 residues. CDR3 in DNA: TGTGCCAGCAGCTTAGCGCTAACAGGTGGCTACGAGCAGTACTTC. The encoded protein is CASSLALTGGYEQYF.

V gene TRBV11-2 combines with J gene TRBJ2-7, with D maybe TRBD2 (5 bases). This CDR3 is built from 16 residues. Germline-derived CDR1 and CDR2 are SGHAT and FQNNGV. V dropped 4 bases and J dropped 0 bases, with 16 bases sitting between them. CDR3 protein: CASSSRPAGYSYEQYV. Written as DNA, the CDR3 is TGTGCCAGCAGCTCCAGACCGGCGGGCTACTCCTACGAGCAGTACGTC.

This clone has only a few counts. The gene calls are TRBV6-5 and TRBJ1-1; D gene unclear. Germline CDR1 reads MNHEY; CDR2 reads SVGAGI. V dropped 6 bases and J dropped 1 base, with 9 bases sitting between them. The CDR3 totals 13 residues. CDR3 coding DNA: TGTGCCAGCAGAAAGAGTGGGAACACTGAAGCTTTCTTT. Protein product: CASRKSGNTEAFF.

The chain uses TRBV4-1 and TRBJ1-4; 7 bases map to TRBD1. The CDR3 spans 13 residues. V was pared by 5 bases and J by 8 bases, with 5 bases of the junction left unmatched. Germline loops: CDR1 MGHRA, CDR2 YSYEKL. The CDR3 spells CASSDDRDEKLFF. CDR3 nucleotide sequence: TGCGCCAGCAGCGACGACAGGGACGAAAAACTGTTTTTT.

CDR3 nucleotide sequence: TGCGCCAGCAGGGTAAGGACTAGCGGGCTCACAGATACGCAGTATTTT. It translates to CASRVRTSGLTDTQYF. The chain combines TRBV5-1 with TRBJ2-3, with 11 bases lining up with TRBD2. The CDR3 spans 16 residues. Unmatched junction bases numbered 7, after V lost 5 bases and J lost 2 bases. CDR1 is SGHRS, CDR2 YFSETQ, per germline. Full variable domain (rest looked up from reference TRBV5-1 and TRBJ2-3): KAGVTQTPRYLIKTRGQQVTLSCSPISGHRSVSWYQQTPGQGLQFLFEYFSETQRNKGNFPGRFSGRQFSNSRSEMNVSTLELGDSALYLCASRVRTSGLTDTQYFGPGTRLTVL.

This clone was counted a few times. In nucleotides, the CDR3 is TGTGCCAGCTCTCCAAGACTAGGAGGACCCCAGCATTTT. Protein: CASSPRLGGPQHF. V is TRBV6-1 and J is TRBJ1-5; D uncertain. The germline V gene has CDR1 MNHNS and CDR2 SASEGT. V lost 8 bases, J lost 10 bases, and 18 bases lay in between. CDR3 size: 13 residues.

The gene calls are TRBV11-2 and TRBJ1-3; D is unresolved. This CDR3 is built from 13 residues. Between the trimmed V and J ends, which lost 6 bases and 0 bases, there was a span of 6 bases. From germline, CDR1 is SGHAT and CDR2 FQNNGV. The CDR3 spells CASRPHSGNTIYF. CDR3 DNA sequence: TGTGCCAGCAGACCACACTCTGGAAACACCATATATTTT.

The chain is built from TRBV7-2 and TRBJ2-5; 9 nucleotides align to TRBD2. This CDR3 spans 15 amino acids. V was pared by 5 bases and J by 3 bases, with 7 bases of the junction left unmatched. Germline V gives CDR1 SGHTA, CDR2 FQGNSA. The CDR3 DNA follows: TGTGCCAGCAGCAATAGACTAGCGGAAAAAGAGACCCAGTACTTC. It yields the protein CASSNRLAEKETQYF.

The rearrangement joins TRBV11-3 to TRBJ2-7, with a weak D call TRBD2 (5 bases). Trimming took off 5 bases at V and 2 bases at J, with 19 bases between the two ends. The CDR3 loop spans 16 amino acids. Germline CDR1 is SGHNT and CDR2 is YENEEA. CDR3 in amino acids: CASSLYSDTTTYEQYF. The CDR3 DNA reads TGTGCCAGCAGCCTGTATTCCGACACGACTACCTACGAGCAGTACTTC.

The gene calls are TRBV9 and TRBJ2-1, with 9 nucleotides matching TRBD1. Germline V CDR1 and CDR2: SGDLS, YYNGEE. Losses at the gene ends were 7 bases for V and 6 bases for J; bases not matched to a gene: 5. The CDR3 spans 13 residues. The CDR3 DNA reads TGTGCCAGCGGGACAGGGATTGTCAATGAGCAGTTCTTC. Amino acids: CASGTGIVNEQFF.

The DNA of the CDR3 is TGTGCCAGCAGCCCCCGTCTAGCGGGGGGACCCTACAATGAGCAGTTCTTC. This translates into CASSPRLAGGPYNEQFF. The chain joins TRBV7-8 to TRBJ2-1, with 11 bases lining up with TRBD2. J gave up 2 bases and V 5 bases, and 8 bases lay outside the gene matches. The V gene's germline CDR1 is SGHVS and CDR2 FQNEAQ. This CDR3 contains 17 residues.

The chain recombines TRBV18 with TRBJ1-5; D is unresolved. With 5 bases removed from V and 1 base from J, the gap between germline ends came to 12 bases. The CDR3 runs 15 residues. Germline V gives CDR1 KGHSH, CDR2 LQKENI. The CDR3: CASSFTQYSNQPQHF. CDR3 nucleotide sequence: TGTGCCAGCTCATTCACACAGTACAGCAATCAGCCCCAGCATTTT.

This sequence joins TRBV11-1 and TRBJ1-2, with D unclear. Trimming shortened V by 4 bases and J by 4 bases, and 10 bases separated the two germline ends. CDR1 is SGHAT, CDR2 FQDESV, per germline (reference sequence). CDR3 size: 13 residues. CDR3 bases: TGTGCCAGCAGCTCCGGAGCTATCTATGGCTACACCTTC. As protein: CASSSGAIYGYTF.

The chain couples TRBV12-2 to TRBJ2-1; no DNA check was done on the table's D call, TRBD2. TRBV12-2 is deemed a pseudogene. This CDR3 spans 14 amino acids. The CDR3, as DNA: TGTGCAAGTCGCTTAGGCGATTTGTACAATGAGCAGTTCTTC. It translates to CASRLGDLYNEQFF.

The J gene is TRBJ1-2, the V gene TRBV6-6, with TRBD1 as a possible D gene (6 bases). The CDR3 sequence is 15 residues long. The V and J ends lost 5 bases and 0 bases respectively, with 13 bases between them. Germline CDR1 is MNHNY and CDR2 is SVGAGI (reference sequence). CDR3 in amino acids: CASSKNRVTNYGYTF. CDR3 in DNA: TGTGCCAGCAGTAAGAACAGGGTGACTAACTATGGCTACACCTTC.

In its sample, this clone was seen a few times. The gene calls are TRBV2 and TRBJ2-7; 9 bases agree with TRBD1. CDR1 is SNHLY and CDR2 is FYNNEI in the germline V gene. Trimming cost V 5 bases and J 3 bases; bases outside gene matches: 5. The CDR3 has 14 residues. The CDR3 DNA reads TGTGCCAGCAGTCAGGACAGGGGTGTCTACGAGCAGTACTTC. It yields the protein CASSQDRGVYEQYF.